One and the same sample provided the 8 T cell receptor beta chains below, sequenced in a study of T cell responses to AZD1222 COVID-19 vaccine. Sequencing used immunoSEQ multiplex PCR; TCRdb keeps in-frame clones, though not all of them. The table shows under 200,000 clones, with roughly 94% occurring only once. Sequencing used peripheral blood, obtained on day 0 of AZD1222 vaccination. These receptors originate from an adult in good health.

This clone is a singleton in its sample. J is TRBJ1-5 and V is TRBV19; D is undetermined. The CDR3 extends over 16 amino acids. In germline, CDR1 is LNHDA, CDR2 SQIVND (reference sequence). V dropped 4 bases and J dropped 0 bases, with 13 bases sitting between them. CDR3 in DNA: TGTGCCAGTAGTAAACAAACCGGACCTAGCAATCAGCCCCAGCATTTT. Translation gives CASSKQTGPSNQPQHF.

This sequence joins TRBV5-5 and TRBJ2-3; D is ambiguous. CDR3 length: 14 amino acids. V gave up 4 bases and J gave up 6 bases, with 15 bases separating them. Per germline, CDR1 SGHKS and CDR2 YYEKEE (reference sequence). CDR3 protein: CASSRAPLGDTQYF. The CDR3 DNA sequence: TGTGCCAGCAGCAGGGCCCCCCTGGGGGATACGCAGTATTTT.

V usage is TRBV6-2 or TRBV6-3 and J usage is TRBJ1-2; D is undetermined. V was shortened by 3 bases and J by 2 bases, with 13 bases between the two germline ends. CDR3 length: 15 amino acids. Germline V gives CDR1 MNHEY, CDR2 SVGEGT. This CDR3 is CASSYAQTLNYGYTF. The CDR3 bases are TGTGCCAGCAGTTATGCGCAAACACTAAACTATGGCTACACCTTC.

The V call is TRBV3-1 (or the pseudogene TRBV3-2), the J call TRBJ2-1; weak D call: TRBD1 (6 bases). V was trimmed by 4 bases and J by 1 base, leaving 8 bases between them. The germline V gene has CDR1 LGHDT and CDR2 YNNKEL (reference sequence). This CDR3 contains 14 residues. CDR3 DNA sequence: TGTGCCAGCAGCCCCAGGGGTTCCTACAATGAGCAGTTCTTC. It encodes CASSPRGSYNEQFF.

The chain couples TRBV4-1 to TRBJ2-6; possibly TRBD1 for D (8 bases). CDR1 is MGHRA and CDR2 is YSYEKL in the germline V gene. Trimming removed 1 base at V and 0 bases at J, with 25 bases between. The CDR3 has 22 amino acids. The DNA of the CDR3 is TGCGCCAGCAGCCAAGTGATGACAGGGGCGGGGGTATCGCTCTCTGGGGCCAACGTCCTGACTTTC. It yields the protein CASSQVMTGAGVSLSGANVLTF.

The rearrangement joins TRBV6-5 to TRBJ2-1; TRBD2 might be the D (5 bases). V was shortened by 5 bases and J by 5 bases, with 13 bases between the two germline ends. This CDR3 is built from 14 residues. CDR1 and CDR2 from the germline V gene are MNHEY and SVGAGI. The CDR3, as DNA: TGTGCCAGCAGTAGAGTAGCGAGAAACAATGAGCAGTTCTTC. This gives the protein CASSRVARNNEQFF.

This clone occurred a few times. J is TRBJ1-2 and V is TRBV4-1; D is perhaps TRBD1 (5 bases). This CDR3 contains 12 residues. The V and J ends lost 5 bases and 8 bases respectively, with 12 bases between them. In germline, CDR1 is MGHRA, CDR2 YSYEKL. CDR3 DNA: TGCGCCAGCAGCTTCCAGGGACGGGGCTACACCTTC. As protein: CASSFQGRGYTF.

In nucleotides, the CDR3 is TGTGCCAGCAGTGAGGACTTGGTAGGACTAGCGGATCTAAGGAACTACGAGCAGTACTTC. As protein: CASSEDLVGLADLRNYEQYF. The gene calls are TRBV2 and TRBJ2-7; TRBD2 agrees at 10 bases. V shed 3 bases and J 3 bases; nucleotides not matched to a gene: 20. The CDR3 length is 20 residues. CDR1 SNHLY and CDR2 FYNNEI come from the germline V gene.